The 5 T cell receptor beta chains reported below all come from one sample, sequenced in a study of low-dose radiotherapy and immunotherapy resistance in tumors. TRAV and TRBV primers primed cDNA for both TCRalpha and TCRbeta. A constant-region primer paired with the V-primer adapter amplified TCRs over about 19 PCR cycles. TCRdb reprocessed the reads via MiXCR and lists one record per CDR3 protein. In the table there are approximately 84,000 distinct CDR3 sequences, around 17% of which are singletons. The time point was: after trial treatment. Treatment denoted: LDRT plus nivolumab, ipilimumab, low-dose cyclophosphamide and aspirin (RACIN trial). This material consisted of PBMCs, taken after low-dose radiotherapy plus immunotherapy. The receptors were gathered from a male donor with prostate cancer.

This clonotype came up a few times. This chain joins TRBV7-9 and TRBJ2-2; possible D gene TRBD1, 6 bases. Germline V gene data show CDR1 as SEHNR and CDR2 as FQNEAQ (reference sequence). Trimming stripped 1 base from V and 4 bases from J, with 13 bases between. The CDR3 sequence is 16 residues long. CDR3 sequence (DNA): TGTGCCAGCAGCTTAGTCCCAGGGGTTAGCACCGGGGAGCTGTTTTTT. It yields the protein CASSLVPGVSTGELFF.

On this clonotype: A far bigger clonotype differs at one base, so this is likely a read error. CDR3 loop: CSVARTDEEYF. CDR3 DNA sequence: TGCAGCGTTGCAAGGACGGACGAGGAGTACTTC. The chain joins TRBV29-1 to TRBJ2-3; no clear D. The CDR3 is made up of 11 amino acids. Germline CDR1 SQVTM, CDR2 ANQGSEA.

The sample holds many counts of this clonotype. J is TRBJ1-1 and V is TRBV4-1; D gene uncertain. The CDR3 sequence is 15 residues long. CDR1 is MGHRA, CDR2 YSYEKL, per germline. V shed 1 base and J shed 1 base, with 10 bases lying between them. CDR3 protein: CASSQASLGNTEAFF. CDR3 sequence (DNA): TGCGCCAGCAGCCAAGCCTCTCTGGGGAACACTGAAGCTTTCTTT.

This clonotype is a singleton in its sample. A far larger clone lies a single base away; this is likely a read error. V usage is TRBV12-3 or TRBV12-4 and J usage is TRBJ2-1; 15 nucleotides agree with TRBD2. V was pared by 6 bases and J by 10 bases, with 4 bases of the junction left unmatched. This CDR3 is built from 14 residues. The CDR3 protein is CASRGLAGGNEQFF. CDR3 bases: TGTGCCAGCAGGGGACTAGCGGGAGGAAACGAGCAGTTCTTC.

V gene TRBV28 combines with J gene TRBJ2-1, with TRBD1 matching 9 bases. CDR3 size: 15 residues. The trim removed 6 bases at V and 4 bases at J, leaving 7 bases unmatched. From germline, CDR1 is MDHEN and CDR2 SYDVKM. CDR3 sequence: CASRSGQGPYNEQFF. DNA for the CDR3: TGTGCCAGCAGATCGGGACAGGGTCCATACAATGAGCAGTTCTTC.